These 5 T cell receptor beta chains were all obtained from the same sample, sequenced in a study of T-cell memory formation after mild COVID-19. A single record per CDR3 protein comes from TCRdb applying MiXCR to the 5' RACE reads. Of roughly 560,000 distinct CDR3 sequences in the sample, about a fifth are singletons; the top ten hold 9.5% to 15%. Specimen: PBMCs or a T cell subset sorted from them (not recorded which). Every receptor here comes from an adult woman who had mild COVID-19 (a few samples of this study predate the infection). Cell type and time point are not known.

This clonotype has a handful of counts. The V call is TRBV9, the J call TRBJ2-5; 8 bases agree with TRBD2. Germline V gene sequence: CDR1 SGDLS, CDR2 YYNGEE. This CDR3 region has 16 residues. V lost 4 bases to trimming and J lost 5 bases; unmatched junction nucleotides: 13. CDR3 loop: CASSPQWTGGPETQYF. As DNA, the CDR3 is TGTGCCAGCAGCCCCCAATGGACGGGGGGGCCGGAGACCCAGTACTTC.

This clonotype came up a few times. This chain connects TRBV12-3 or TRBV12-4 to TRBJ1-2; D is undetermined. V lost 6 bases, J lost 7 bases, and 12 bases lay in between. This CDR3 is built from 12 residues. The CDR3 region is CASSFPRAGYTF. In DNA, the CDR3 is TGTGCCAGCAGCTTTCCTAGGGCTGGCTACACCTTC.

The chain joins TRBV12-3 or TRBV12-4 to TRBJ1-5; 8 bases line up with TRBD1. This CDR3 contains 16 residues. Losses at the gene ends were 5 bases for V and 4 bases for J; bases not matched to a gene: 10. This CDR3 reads CASSPLGQGANQPQHF. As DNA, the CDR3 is TGTGCCAGCAGTCCTCTCGGGCAGGGGGCTAATCAGCCCCAGCATTTT.

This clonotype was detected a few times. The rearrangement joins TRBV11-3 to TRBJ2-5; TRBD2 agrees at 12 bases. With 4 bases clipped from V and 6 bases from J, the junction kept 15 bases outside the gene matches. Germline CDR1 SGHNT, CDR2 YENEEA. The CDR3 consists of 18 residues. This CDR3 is CASSSRTSGNLGRKTQYF. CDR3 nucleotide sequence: TGTGCCAGCAGCTCCCGGACTAGCGGGAATCTTGGTAGGAAGACCCAGTACTTC.

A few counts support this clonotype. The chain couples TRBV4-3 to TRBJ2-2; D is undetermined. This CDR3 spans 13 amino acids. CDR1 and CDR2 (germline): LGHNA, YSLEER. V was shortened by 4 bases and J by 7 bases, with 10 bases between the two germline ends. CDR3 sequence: CASSPRPYGELFF. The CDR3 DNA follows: TGCGCCAGCAGCCCTCGACCGTACGGGGAGCTGTTTTTT.